This T cell receptor (beta chain) was documented in a study of blood T cell repertoires in COVID-19. Background on the study: Acute and convalescent COVID-19 specimens originated in the United States, Italy and Spain.

It was within 2 weeks before study entry that exposed participants met a COVID-19 case. Methods used by the authors: Quantification of nucleated cells was approximated via reference gene primer amplification. The repertoire was sequenced with immunoSEQ multiplex PCR; TCRdb's copy has only in-frame clones and lacks some. The V and J calls and clone size are taken from that table; D and trimming were inferred from the DNA. The sample has more than 250,000 clones, roughly 80% seen once; the top ten hold approximately 5%. This receptor was identified in a man in his forties or fifties who had been exposed to COVID-19. Input material: PBMCs or T cells enriched from blood (not recorded which).

CDR3 loop: CASSDPGLAEKSETQYF. In DNA, the CDR3 is TGTGCCAGCAGCGACCCAGGGCTAGCGGAGAAGTCGGAGACCCAGTACTTC. The rearrangement links TRBV2 to TRBJ2-5; 7 nucleotides line up with TRBD2. Germline CDR1 and CDR2: SNHLY and FYNNEI. This CDR3 has 17 residues. Trimming cost V 6 bases and J 5 bases; bases outside gene matches: 18. The whole variable domain, remainder taken from reference TRBV2 and TRBJ2-5, is EPEVTQTPSHQVTQMGQEVILRCVPISNHLYFYWYRQILGQKVEFLVSFYNNEISEKSEIFDDQFSVERPDGSNFTLKIRSTKLEDSAMYFCASSDPGLAEKSETQYFGPGTRLLVL.